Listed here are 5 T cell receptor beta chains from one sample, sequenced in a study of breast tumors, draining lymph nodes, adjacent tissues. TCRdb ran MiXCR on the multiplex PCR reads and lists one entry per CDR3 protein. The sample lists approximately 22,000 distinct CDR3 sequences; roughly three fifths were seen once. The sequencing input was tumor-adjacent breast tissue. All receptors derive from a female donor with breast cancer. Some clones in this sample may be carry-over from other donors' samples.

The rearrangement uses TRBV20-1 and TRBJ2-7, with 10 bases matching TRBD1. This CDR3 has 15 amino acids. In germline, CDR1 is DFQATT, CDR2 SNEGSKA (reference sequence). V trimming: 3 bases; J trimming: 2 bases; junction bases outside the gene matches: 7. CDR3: CSAREHDRGPYEQYF. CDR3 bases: TGCAGTGCTAGGGAACATGACAGGGGGCCCTACGAGCAGTACTTC.

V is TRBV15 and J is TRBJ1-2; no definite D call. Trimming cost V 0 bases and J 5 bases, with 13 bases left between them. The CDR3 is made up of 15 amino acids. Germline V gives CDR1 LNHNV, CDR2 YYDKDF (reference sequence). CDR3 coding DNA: TGTGCCACCAGCAGAGATCTGGAGGGTCGGTATGGCTACACCTTC. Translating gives CATSRDLEGRYGYTF.

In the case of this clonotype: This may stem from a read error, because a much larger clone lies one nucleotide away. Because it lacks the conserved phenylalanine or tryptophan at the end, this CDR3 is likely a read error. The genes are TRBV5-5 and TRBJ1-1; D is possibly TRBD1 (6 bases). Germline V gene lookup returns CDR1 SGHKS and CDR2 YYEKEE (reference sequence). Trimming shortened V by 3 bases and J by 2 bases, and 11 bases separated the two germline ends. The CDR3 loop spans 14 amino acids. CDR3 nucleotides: TGTGCCAGCAGCTCGATACAGGGTAACACTGAAGCTTTCTTG. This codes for CASSSIQGNTEAFL.

The CDR3: CSAPAGTSGDYNEQFF. The CDR3 bases are TGCAGTGCTCCGGCGGGGACTAGCGGGGACTACAATGAGCAGTTCTTC. This chain links TRBV20-1 with TRBJ2-1; TRBD2 agrees at 13 bases. Trimming took 5 bases from V and 3 from J; bases not matched to a gene: 7. The CDR3 spans 16 residues. CDR1 is DFQATT and CDR2 is SNEGSKA in the germline V gene (reference sequence).

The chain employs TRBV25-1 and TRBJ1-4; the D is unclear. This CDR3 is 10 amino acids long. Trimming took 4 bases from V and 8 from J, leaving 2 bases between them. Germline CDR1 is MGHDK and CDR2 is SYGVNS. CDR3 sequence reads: CASSGEKLFF. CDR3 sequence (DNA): TGTGCCAGCAGTGGAGAAAAACTGTTTTTT.